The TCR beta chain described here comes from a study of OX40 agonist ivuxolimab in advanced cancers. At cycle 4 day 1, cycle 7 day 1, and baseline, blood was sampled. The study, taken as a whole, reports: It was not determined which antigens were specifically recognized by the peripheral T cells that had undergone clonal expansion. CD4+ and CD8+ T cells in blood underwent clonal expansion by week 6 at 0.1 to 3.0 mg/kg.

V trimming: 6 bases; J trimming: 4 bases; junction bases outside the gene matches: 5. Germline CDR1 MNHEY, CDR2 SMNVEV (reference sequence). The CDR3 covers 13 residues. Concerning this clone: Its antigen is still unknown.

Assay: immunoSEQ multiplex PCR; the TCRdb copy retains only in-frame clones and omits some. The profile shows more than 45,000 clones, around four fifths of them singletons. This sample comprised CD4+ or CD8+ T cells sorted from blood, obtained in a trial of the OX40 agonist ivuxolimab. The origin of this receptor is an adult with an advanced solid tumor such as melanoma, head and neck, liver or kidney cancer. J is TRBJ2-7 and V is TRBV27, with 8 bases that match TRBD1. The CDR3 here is CASRRTGPYEQYF. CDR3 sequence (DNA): TGTGCCAGCAGGAGGACAGGGCCATACGAGCAGTACTTC.